This T cell receptor (beta chain) was captured in a study of cytomegalovirus exposure and HLA in healthy donors. Study at large: When about 400 donors were genotyped, about 86% of them were found to fall in the Caucasian-associated ancestry cluster. Study-level results: HLA-A and HLA-B allele assignments for most subjects were reportedly predicted accurately using TCR beta sequences. For cytomegalovirus status, the classifier reportedly gave diagnoses with high specificity and sensitivity.

J lost 7 bases, V lost 2 bases, and 8 bases had no gene match. Looked up from germline, CDR1 is SGHTS and CDR2 is YDEGEE. The CDR3 runs 14 residues. This clone has just one count. Its matching antigen is unknown. PCR involved 60 Vbeta and 13 Jbeta primers. The data were produced by immunoSEQ multiplex PCR, yet TCRdb's version contains in-frame clones alone and is incomplete. The sample lists about 170,000 clones, roughly 84% seen once, with approximately 2.5% in the top ten. Sequencing was carried out using PBMCs. This TCR derives from a man between 25 and 39 years old in good health and CMV-seropositive. This chain uses TRBV5-8 with TRBJ1-2; the match to TRBD1 covers 7 bases. This CDR3 reads CASSLGAGGFGYTF. The CDR3 DNA follows: TGTGCCAGCAGCTTAGGGGCAGGGGGTTTTGGCTACACCTTC. The full variable domain, in which reference TRBV5-8 and TRBJ1-2 provide the parts outside the CDR3, is EAGVTQSPTHLIKTRGQQATLRCSPISGHTSVYWYQQALGLGLQFLLWYDEGEERNRGNFPPRFSGRQFPNYSSELNVNALELEDSALYLCASSLGAGGFGYTFGSGTRLTVV.